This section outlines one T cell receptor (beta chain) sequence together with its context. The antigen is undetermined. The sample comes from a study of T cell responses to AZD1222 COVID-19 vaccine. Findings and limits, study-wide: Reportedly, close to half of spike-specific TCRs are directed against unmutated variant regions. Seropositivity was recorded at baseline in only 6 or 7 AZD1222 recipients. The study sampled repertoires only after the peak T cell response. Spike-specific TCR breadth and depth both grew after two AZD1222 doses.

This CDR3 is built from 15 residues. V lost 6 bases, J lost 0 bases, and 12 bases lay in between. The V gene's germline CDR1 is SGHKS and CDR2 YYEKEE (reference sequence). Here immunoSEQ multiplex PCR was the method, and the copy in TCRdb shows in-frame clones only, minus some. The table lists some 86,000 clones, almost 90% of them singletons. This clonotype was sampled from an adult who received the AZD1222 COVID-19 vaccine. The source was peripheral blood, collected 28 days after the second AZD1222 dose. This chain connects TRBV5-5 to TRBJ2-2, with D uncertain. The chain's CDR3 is CASTPFQTNTGELFF. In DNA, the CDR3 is TGTGCCAGCACCCCGTTCCAGACGAACACCGGGGAGCTGTTTTTT.